The next 30 T cell receptor beta chains were all read from a single sample in a study of beta chain features in type 1 diabetes (dated by TCRdb to 2016 to 2018). Receptor libraries were prepared by the immunoSEQ multiplex PCR assay. The entire amount of isolated RNA was reverse transcribed using the High Capacity cDNA Reverse Transcription Kit, so the sequenced TCRB transcripts were expressed ones. TCRdb mirrors the immuneACCESS table, restricted to in-frame sequences. Some clones are absent from its copies; in checked studies, under half trace to an unresolved V gene, and the reason for the others is unknown. A total of under 550,000 clones appear in this sample, more than 9.5% of them only once. The leading ten clones occupy 0.035% to 0.05% of the sample. The sample consisted of naive CD4+ T cells from blood. In light of the paper, this sample's cell subset or site label describes: true naive CD4+ T cells. These receptors were obtained from a woman aged 18-29 years in good health.

This clone was picked up a small number of times. The rearrangement joins TRBV7-7 to TRBJ2-7, with D hard to call. CDR3 length: 14 amino acids. Germline V gene sequence: CDR1 SSHAT, CDR2 FNYEAQ (reference sequence). The V and J ends lost 3 bases and 5 bases respectively, with 14 bases between them. The CDR3 nucleotides are TGTGCCAGCAGCTTTTTTCGGGCCACCCACGAGCAGTACGTC. It is translated as CASSFFRATHEQYV.

This clone was observed a handful of times. The V and J genes are TRBV5-4 and TRBJ2-1; D ambiguous. This CDR3 spans 16 amino acids. Between the trimmed V and J ends, which lost 0 bases and 0 bases, there was a span of 10 bases. Germline V gene data show CDR1 as SGHNT and CDR2 as YYREEE (reference sequence). The CDR3 is CASSLGLGSSYNEQFF. As DNA, the CDR3 is TGTGCCAGCAGCTTGGGACTCGGAAGCTCCTACAATGAGCAGTTCTTC.

The chain combines TRBV7-2 with TRBJ2-5, with D uncertain. The V and J ends lost 1 base and 6 bases respectively, with 6 bases between them. The germline V gene has CDR1 SGHTA and CDR2 FQGNSA. The CDR3 length is 12 residues. The CDR3 DNA is TGTGCCAGCAGCTTAGTCCGACAGACCCAGTACTTC. It is translated as CASSLVRQTQYF.

This clone was counted only a few times. The J gene is TRBJ2-7, the V gene TRBV5-1; 9 positions match TRBD1. This CDR3 contains 15 residues. Germline lookup yields CDR1 SGHRS and CDR2 YFSETQ. The trim removed 5 bases at V and 5 bases at J, leaving 11 bases unmatched. CDR3 nucleotide sequence: TGCGCCAGCAGAGGACAGGGGACTCTCCTAAACGAGCAGTACTTC. The encoded protein is CASRGQGTLLNEQYF.

This clone was recorded many times. This rearrangement joins TRBV10-3 to TRBJ2-1; D possibly corresponds to TRBD1 (7 bases). The CDR3 sequence is 15 residues long. V was trimmed by 3 bases and J by 10 bases, leaving 19 bases between them. Germline CDR1 ENHRY, CDR2 SYGVKD. The CDR3 loop reads CAISDQGGPLDEQFF. CDR3 DNA sequence: TGTGCCATCAGTGACCAGGGGGGACCTCTGGACGAGCAGTTCTTC.

The V and J genes are TRBV29-1 and TRBJ2-1, with D perhaps TRBD2 (6 bases). The CDR3 loop spans 15 amino acids. The germline V gene encodes CDR1 SQVTM and CDR2 ANQGSEA. In DNA form, the CDR3 reads TGCACTTTCATTGGGGGACTCCGACTCATGGACGAGCAGTTCTTC. Translated, it gives CTFIGGLRLMDEQFF.

Only a few counts were recorded for this clone. The V gene is TRBV4-3, the J gene TRBJ2-7; tentatively, D is TRBD1 or TRBD2 (5 bases each). CDR1 is LGHNA and CDR2 is YSLEER in the germline V gene. Trimming took off 2 bases at V and 4 bases at J, with 15 bases between the two ends. The CDR3 extends over 15 amino acids. The CDR3 reads CASSQLPGPSYEQYF. The CDR3 DNA follows: TGCGCCAGCAGCCAACTCCCGGGACCGTCGTACGAGCAGTACTTC.

This chain joins TRBV14 and TRBJ1-2; 7 bases are shared with TRBD1. This CDR3 has 12 amino acids. With V trimmed by 6 bases and J by 5 bases, 3 bases remained unmatched. Looked up from germline, CDR1 is SGHDN and CDR2 is FVKESK. The CDR3 DNA sequence: TGTGCCAGCAGTCCGGGACAGTATGGCTACACCTTC. Its protein product is CASSPGQYGYTF.

This clone turned up a few times. CDR3 amino acids: CASTSNEKLFF. The CDR3 DNA reads TGTGCCAGTACCAGTAATGAAAAACTGTTTTTT. The V gene is TRBV19, the J gene TRBJ1-4; D not resolved. The V gene lost 7 bases and the J gene lost 4 bases, with 4 bases spanning the gap. The CDR3 loop spans 11 amino acids. Germline CDR1 is LNHDA and CDR2 is SQIVND (reference sequence).

This clone was recorded a few times. This chain links TRBV7-9 with TRBJ1-5; D may be TRBD1 (5 bases). Trimming shortened V by 6 bases and J by 0 bases, and 6 bases separated the two germline ends. CDR1 is SEHNR, CDR2 FQNEAQ, per germline (reference sequence). The CDR3 runs to 13 residues. The DNA for the CDR3 is TGTGCCAGCAGAGGGGATAGCAATCAGCCCCAGCATTTT. This gives the protein CASRGDSNQPQHF.

About this clone: The sample holds other DNA sequences that translate to the same CDR3. The CDR3 here is CASSLEGRSNQPQHF. Written as DNA, the CDR3 is TGCGCCAGCAGCTTGGAAGGGAGGAGCAATCAGCCCCAGCATTTT. The chain combines TRBV5-1 with TRBJ1-5; no clear D. The CDR3 is 15 residues long. Trimming took 0 bases from V and 1 from J, leaving 8 bases between them. CDR1 is SGHRS and CDR2 is YFSETQ in the germline V gene.

The table lists this clone with a few counts. CDR3 sequence: CSVVNTGGSADTQYF. As DNA, the CDR3 is TGCAGCGTTGTGAATACAGGGGGCTCGGCAGATACGCAGTATTTT. The V call is TRBV29-1, the J call TRBJ2-3; TRBD1 matches at 9 bases. CDR3 length equals 15 residues. Germline V gene data show CDR1 as SQVTM and CDR2 as ANQGSEA. Trimming took 4 bases from V and 4 from J; bases not matched to a gene: 9.

This clone was recorded a few times. The chain links TRBV7-2 to TRBJ2-5; no definite D call. The CDR3 spans 15 residues. CDR1 is SGHTA and CDR2 is FQGNSA in the germline V gene. The V end was cut by 2 bases, the J end by 4 bases, with 14 bases between. CDR3 in amino acids: CASSLRWTAGETQYF. The DNA of the CDR3 is TGTGCCAGCAGCTTACGGTGGACGGCCGGAGAGACCCAGTACTTC.

This chain joins TRBV19 and TRBJ2-3; 8 bases are a match to TRBD1. The CDR3 has 15 residues. Germline V lookup: CDR1 LNHDA, CDR2 SQIVND (reference sequence). J lost 7 bases, V lost 0 bases, and 6 bases had no gene match. CDR3 in amino acids: CASSIDGTGLNTQYF. In DNA form, the CDR3 reads TGTGCCAGTAGTATAGATGGGACAGGCCTTAATACGCAGTATTTT.

A few counts support this clone. In DNA, the CDR3 is TGTGCCAGCAGCAGGTTGACTCTCCGCACAGATACGCAGTATTTT. This translates into CASSRLTLRTDTQYF. The gene calls are TRBV4-2 and TRBJ2-3; D uncertain. V was shortened by 5 bases and J by 1 base, with 13 bases between the two germline ends. CDR3 length: 15 residues. The V gene's germline CDR1 is LGHNA and CDR2 YNFKEQ.

The V and J genes are TRBV10-3 and TRBJ1-6; 8 nucleotides agree with TRBD1. V trimming: 7 bases; J trimming: 3 bases; junction bases outside the gene matches: 5. The CDR3 is 15 amino acids. CDR1 and CDR2 from the germline V gene are ENHRY and SYGVKD. CDR3 in amino acids: CAIKMDRDYNSPLHF. DNA of the CDR3: TGTGCCATCAAAATGGACAGGGACTATAATTCACCCCTCCACTTT.

This clone has ten or more counts. The chain links TRBV27 to TRBJ2-4; perhaps TRBD2 as D (5 bases). The V gene lost 3 bases and the J gene lost 8 bases, with 14 bases spanning the gap. The CDR3 totals 14 residues. The germline V gene has CDR1 MNHEY and CDR2 SMNVEV (reference sequence). The CDR3 bases are TGTGCCAGCAGTTTGGCGCTGGGAGTGGACATTCAGTACTTC. This encodes CASSLALGVDIQYF.

This clone was seen only a few times. The gene calls are TRBV7-9 and TRBJ1-2, with 9 bases that match TRBD1. The CDR3 has 16 amino acids. Trimming at V came to 5 bases and at J to 2 bases, leaving 9 bases not matched to a gene. Per the germline V gene, CDR1 is SEHNR and CDR2 is FQNEAQ (reference sequence). The CDR3 sequence is CASSRHTGTGNYGYTF. DNA of the CDR3: TGTGCCAGCAGCAGACATACCGGGACAGGGAACTATGGCTACACCTTC.

A few counts support this clone. The chain has TRBV12-1 and TRBJ2-1; TRBD1 is the table's D call and was not checked against the DNA. TRBV12-1 is an annotated pseudogene. The CDR3 extends over 15 amino acids. The CDR3 spells CASTKYGDRVNEQFF. The DNA for the CDR3 is TGTGCCAGCACCAAGTACGGGGACAGGGTCAATGAGCAGTTCTTC.

CDR3 in amino acids: CASSESWGAKEKAFF. The CDR3 region has the DNA TGTGCCAGCAGTGAATCCTGGGGGGCCAAGGAGAAAGCTTTCTTT. The gene calls are TRBV25-1 and TRBJ1-1, with D tentatively TRBD1 (6 bases). The CDR3 totals 15 residues. V lost 1 base, J lost 9 bases, and 18 bases lay in between. The germline gives CDR1 MGHDK, CDR2 SYGVNS.

This clone is a singleton in its sample. The rearrangement joins TRBV7-9 to TRBJ2-7; 7 bases are shared with TRBD1. The junction had 4 bases not matched to a gene; V was cut back by 0 bases and J by 5 bases. CDR3 length: 14 residues. Germline loops: CDR1 SEHNR, CDR2 FQNEAQ (reference sequence). The CDR3: CASSLAQGNNEQYV. The CDR3 nucleotides are TGTGCCAGCAGCTTAGCACAGGGGAACAACGAGCAGTACGTC.

The rearrangement joins TRBV4-2 to TRBJ2-5; 10 positions match TRBD2. Per the germline V gene, CDR1 is LGHNA and CDR2 is YNFKEQ. J gave up 5 bases and V 2 bases, and 5 bases lay outside the gene matches. This CDR3 is 15 amino acids long. The CDR3 nucleotides are TGTGCCAGCAGCCAACTAGCGGGAGAGGGGGAGACCCAGTACTTC. It is translated as CASSQLAGEGETQYF.

The chain has TRBV6-5 and TRBJ2-1; D is perhaps TRBD1 (6 bases). Germline V gene lookup returns CDR1 MNHEY and CDR2 SVGAGI. The CDR3 has 12 amino acids. Trimming stripped 4 bases from V and 10 bases from J, with 11 bases between. CDR3 bases: TGTGCCAGCAGTTCTCCCGGGACAGAGCAGTTCTTC. This codes for CASSSPGTEQFF.

This clone has a handful of counts. The chain recombines TRBV9 with TRBJ1-5; maybe TRBD1 (5 bases). The CDR3 loop spans 16 amino acids. Between the trimmed V and J ends, which lost 9 bases and 0 bases, there was a span of 19 bases. Germline loops: CDR1 SGDLS, CDR2 YYNGEE. This CDR3 reads CATRWRGNNSNQPQHF. CDR3 in DNA: TGTGCCACCCGCTGGAGGGGAAACAATAGCAATCAGCCCCAGCATTTT. Full variable domain (remainder filled in from reference TRBV9 and TRBJ1-5): DSGVTQTPKHLITATGQRVTLRCSPRSGDLSVYWYQQSLDQGLQFLIQYYNGEERAKGNILERFSAQQFPDLHSELNLSSLELGDSALYFCATRWRGNNSNQPQHFGDGTRLSIL.

This clone was seen a single time. The chain recombines TRBV7-9 with TRBJ2-5, with D uncertain. Trimming cost V 5 bases and J 7 bases, with 20 bases left between them. Germline values: CDR1 SEHNR, CDR2 FQNEAQ (reference sequence). The length of the CDR3 is 15 residues. CDR3 DNA: TGTGCCAGCAGCACGGTTAAGGCGATTATAGGGACCCAGTACTTC. Translating it yields CASSTVKAIIGTQYF.

The chain links TRBV29-1 to TRBJ2-7, with unresolved D. V was trimmed by 4 bases and J by 6 bases, leaving 13 bases between them. The CDR3 is 12 residues long. The germline V gene has CDR1 SQVTM and CDR2 ANQGSEA. DNA of the CDR3: TGCAGCGTTGTGGTATCCGTCGGCGAGCAGTACTTC. Translation gives CSVVVSVGEQYF.

The chain is built from TRBV7-9 and TRBJ2-1, with D perhaps given as TRBD1 or TRBD2 (6 bases each). CDR1 and CDR2 (germline): SEHNR, FQNEAQ (reference sequence). V dropped 5 bases and J dropped 4 bases, with 12 bases sitting between them. The CDR3 length is 14 residues. Written as DNA, the CDR3 is TGTGCCAGCAGCCTGACAGGAGGGTACAATGAGCAGTTCTTC. It is translated as CASSLTGGYNEQFF.

The J gene is TRBJ2-1, the V gene TRBV2, with TRBD2 matching 10 bases. This CDR3 is built from 14 residues. Trimming took 6 bases from V and 12 from J; bases not matched to a gene: 11. From germline, CDR1 is SNHLY and CDR2 FYNNEI. The CDR3 coding sequence is TGTGCCAGCAGCTCTAGCGGGAGTGGAGTCTGGCAGTTCTTC. It encodes CASSSSGSGVWQFF.

This clone was detected a few times. V and J are TRBV25-1 and TRBJ1-4; D remains unclear. Germline assignment: CDR1 MGHDK and CDR2 SYGVNS. V was cut by 2 bases and J by 4 bases, with 11 bases left in between. The CDR3 is 15 amino acids. CDR3 amino acids: CASSETNGDNEKLFF. The CDR3 region has the DNA TGTGCCAGCAGTGAAACGAACGGGGATAATGAAAAACTGTTTTTT. The full variable domain, rest sourced from reference TRBV25-1 and TRBJ1-4, is EADIYQTPRYLVIGTGKKITLECSQTMGHDKMYWYQQDPGMELHLIHYSYGVNSTEKGDLSSESTVSRIRTEHFPLTLESARPSHTSQYLCASSETNGDNEKLFFGSGTQLSVL.

The rearrangement uses TRBV4-2 and TRBJ2-7, with TRBD2 identical over 9 bases. With V trimmed by 3 bases and J by 3 bases, 6 bases remained unmatched. Germline lookup yields CDR1 LGHNA and CDR2 YNFKEQ. The CDR3 loop spans 15 amino acids. In nucleotides, the CDR3 is TGTGCCAGCAGCCATCGGACTAGCGCTGTCTACGAGCAGTACTTC. Its protein is CASSHRTSAVYEQYF.